This T cell receptor beta chain stems from a study of blood T cell repertoires in COVID-19. The protocol was immunoSEQ multiplex PCR, while the TCRdb copy is restricted to in-frame clones and leaves out a portion. Counted here are 240,000 or so clones, about four fifths occurring once; the ten biggest clones make up roughly 9.6%. The CDR3 loop spans 16 amino acids. Germline values: CDR1 SEHNR, CDR2 FQNEAQ (reference sequence). V was trimmed by 5 bases and J by 2 bases, leaving 16 bases between them. The chain has TRBV7-9 and TRBJ1-3; D is possibly TRBD1 (5 bases). The sequencing sample was made of peripheral blood. The receptor was isolated from an elderly woman with acute or convalescent COVID-19. CDR3 protein: CASSPPQGGPGNTIYF. The CDR3 DNA reads as TGTGCCAGCAGCCCGCCGCAGGGCGGTCCTGGAAACACCATATATTTT.